This T cell receptor beta chain comes out of a study of beta chain features in type 1 diabetes. Study-wide findings and caveats: All four CD4+ subsets from Type 1 diabetes patients carried moderately but significantly shorter TCRB CDR3s.

Investigators reverse transcribed all isolated RNA, so they sequenced expressed TCRB transcripts. Repertoires were generated with immunoSEQ multiplex PCR, while TCRdb's copy carries only in-frame clones and drops some. The sample consists of around 30,000 clones, less than 65% of them appearing once. Comments on this clone: Its matching antigen is unknown.

Trimming took 5 bases from V and 8 from J, leaving 19 bases between them. The CDR3 contains 16 residues. Looked up from germline, CDR1 is LNHDA and CDR2 is SQIVND (reference sequence). This chain connects TRBV19 to TRBJ1-6; D possibly corresponds to TRBD1 (6 bases). Sequencing used Tregs from blood. This clonotype was sampled from a young woman with type 1 diabetes. For the CDR3, the DNA is TGTGCCAGTAGTTCGGACGCCGGGACACTTTATTCACCCCTCCACTTT. Its protein product is CASSSDAGTLYSPLHF.